This section outlines one TCR beta chain sequence together with its context. No cognate antigen has been identified for it. No much larger clone is present one base from it, and per-base qualities are unavailable. Trimmed from V: 4 bases; trimmed from J: 5 bases; junction bases lacking a gene match: 6. Including cysteine and phenylalanine, the CDR3 has 15 amino acids. Left in the record is the CDR3 DNA by itself, 45 bases read in frame from the first base. The germline V gene (reference sequence) specifies SGHNT as CDR1 and YYREEE as CDR2. This specimen belongs to a study of shared clonotypes between healthy human individuals (TCRdb year 2020). Study-level background: Two women and three men aged 18 to 49 years were included in the cohort. For each donor, three plates each were used for CD4 naive and CD4 memory, two plates were used for CD8 naive, and one plate was used for CD8 memory. To increase sequencing depth and limit assay-specific biases, TCR repertoire library preparation and sequencing were carried out by different laboratories using diverse techniques. Blood TCR repertoires of about five healthy adults were deeply sequenced to estimate repertoire size and the extent of clonotype sharing between individuals. Per donor, leukapheresis produced somewhere between about 0.9 and 9.5 billion PBMCs. General conclusions and limits of the study: Sampling was limited to blood, and TCR repertoires in tissue likely differ from TCR repertoires in blood. The small number of donors limited the genetic and exposure-history diversity represented. When several donors were compared, the shared fraction of clonotypes was approximately 5% for naive CD4, roughly 3.4% for naive CD8, 2% to 2.5% for memory CD4, and 0.4% for memory CD8. Naive subsets generally had larger estimated clonotype richness than memory subsets. Rarefaction of sorted-subset datasets indicated incomplete sequencing despite the large sequencing depth. Compared with non-shared clonotypes, the clonotypes found in all four sorted-subset donors had higher generation probabilities. Pairwise subsampling indicated that sequencing depth was expected to affect the degree of clonotype sharing among donors.

The donors were healthy, HIV-negative adults who had no recently reported acute infections or vaccinations. Every donor was a Caucasian adult living in Nashville, Tennessee, USA. Magnetic negative selection was used to enrich CD4+ T cells, after which naive cells were positively selected on CD45RA and the negative fraction became the memory subset. After blood collection by leukapheresis, PBMCs were isolated using Ficoll-Histopaque density gradient centrifugation and then cryopreserved in the vapor phase of liquid nitrogen. Analytical flow cytometry was used to check the purity and quantity of every magnetically sorted T cell population. Genomic DNA was isolated from every sorted fraction and measured by UV absorbance on a Nanodrop 2000c. Using the deep immunoSEQ assay, TCR CDR3 regions were amplified from genomic DNA by multiplex PCR. Extracted genomic DNA from each cell subset was spread evenly across all wells of several immunoSEQ 96-well plates, with each plate serving as a replicate. For sorted subsets, approximately 210 ng genomic DNA, equal to some 28,000 T cell genomes, was loaded into each replicate PCR. Purified libraries were quantified with a Qubit 3.0 fluorometer, sized on a Bioanalyzer 2100, and re-quantified with the KAPA Library Quantification kit. Every immunoSEQ 96-well plate was sequenced on a dedicated single-read 150-cycle Illumina NextSeq 550 flow cell. Per the authors' processing: The immunoSEQ output contained only junctional sequences without quality scores, so filtering could not match that applied to full-length reads. Sequences were annotated with PyIR, a Python wrapper for IgBLAST v1.9, using IMGT germline references to assign V/J genes and CDR3. Reads with weak V/J assignments (E-value above 1e-6), missing CDR3, stop codons, out-of-frame junctions, or ambiguous translated residues were removed. V3J clonotypes were defined as sequences sharing an identical inferred V gene, J gene, and CDR3 amino acid sequence. Percentage overlap between repertoires was calculated by dividing the number of shared unique clonotypes by the size of the smaller repertoire. Repertoire richness was assessed with RTK rarefaction, the Chao1 estimator, and Recon v2.1 estimates of unobserved clonotypes. For all TCRbeta clonotypes obtained by the gDNA method from a few donors, generation probabilities were computed with OLGA. TCRdb took this table from immuneACCESS and kept in-frame rearrangements with V and J called. Such tables lack part of the clones; where checked against another copy, unresolved V genes explain under half of the gap, and the rest is unexplained. That table furnishes V, J and clone size, whereas the DNA furnished D and trimming. The sample yields about 2.3 million clones; 85% to 95% were counted once. The ten largest clones take up approximately 0.39% of the sample.

The sample consisted of naive CD4+ T cells from PBMCs. Explained via the paper, the cell subset or site label denotes: CD45RA+ positively selected. The rearrangement combines TRBV5-4 with TRBJ2-1; 10 nucleotides in the junction match TRBD2. The sequence was obtained from a man between 18 and 29 years old in good health. Some clones in this sample may be carry-over from other donors' samples. The CDR3 region reads CASSLQLAGHNEQFF. The DNA reads as follows: TGTGCCAGCAGCCTTCAACTAGCGGGGCACAATGAGCAGTTCTTC. Where the CDR3 stops, the reference TRBV5-4 and TRBJ2-1 genes take over; the full variable domain is ETGVTQSPTHLIKTRGQQVTLRCSSQSGHNTVSWYQQALGQGPQFIFQYYREEENGRGNFPPRFSGLQFPNYSSELNVNALELDDSALYLCASSLQLAGHNEQFFGPGTRLTVL.